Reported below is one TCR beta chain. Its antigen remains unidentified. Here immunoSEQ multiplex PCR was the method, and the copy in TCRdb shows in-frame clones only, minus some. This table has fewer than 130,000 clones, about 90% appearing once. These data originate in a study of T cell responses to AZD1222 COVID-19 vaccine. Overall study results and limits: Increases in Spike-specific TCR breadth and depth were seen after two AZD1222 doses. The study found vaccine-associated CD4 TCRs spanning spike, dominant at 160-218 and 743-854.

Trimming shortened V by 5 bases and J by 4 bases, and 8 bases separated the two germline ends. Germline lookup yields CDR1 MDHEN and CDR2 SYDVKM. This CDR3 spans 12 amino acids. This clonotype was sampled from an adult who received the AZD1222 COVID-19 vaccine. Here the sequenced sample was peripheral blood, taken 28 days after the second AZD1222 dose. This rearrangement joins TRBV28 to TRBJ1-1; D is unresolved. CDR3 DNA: TGTGCCAGCAGTCCCCCGGGCACTGAAGCTTTCTTT. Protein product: CASSPPGTEAFF.